The text below deals with one T cell receptor (beta chain). Its antigen remains unidentified. Deletions cut 5 bases from V and 11 bases from J, with 14 bases between. Germline CDR1 MGHDK, CDR2 SYGVNS. CDR3 size: 12 residues. Produced via immunoSEQ multiplex PCR; TCRdb's table is partial and in-frame only. Altogether about 580,000 clones are present, about 98% being singletons, with the ten largest covering around 0.3%. CD8 cells regarded as naive lacked CD45RO, were positively chosen for CCR7, and omitted terminally differentiated effector memory CD45RA+ cells. This specimen belongs to a study of shared clonotypes between healthy human individuals. Broader study findings: Against clonotypes common to all four donors, non-shared ones had lower generation probabilities. Memory subsets had estimated richness that was generally smaller than that of naive subsets. A small donor pool kept down the genetic and exposure-history diversity that was represented.

The TCR originated in a man aged 30 to 45 in good health. Sequenced sample: naive CD8+ T cells sorted from blood. This chain uses TRBV25-1 with TRBJ2-3; D perhaps matches TRBD2 (5 bases). The CDR3 region is CASSSQRAGQYF. The CDR3 nucleotides read TGTGCCAGCAGTTCCCAACGGGCGGGGCAGTATTTT.